The 25 T cell receptor beta chains below come from one sample, sequenced in a study of cytomegalovirus exposure and HLA in healthy donors. Both 60 Vbeta primers and 13 Jbeta primers went into the PCR. Only in-frame clones appear in the TCRdb table, and some are missing; sequencing was by immunoSEQ multiplex PCR. The sample yields around 130,000 clones, approximately 85% seen once. Material: PBMCs. The receptor source for this set is a woman in her twenties or thirties in good health and CMV-seropositive.

V gene TRBV6-1 combines with J gene TRBJ1-2; TRBD1 might be the D (5 bases). The length of the CDR3 is 14 residues. V was clipped by 0 bases and J by 2 bases, with 7 bases between them. Germline loops: CDR1 MNHNS, CDR2 SASEGT. The CDR3: CASSEADINYGYTF. CDR3 sequence (DNA): TGTGCCAGCAGTGAAGCGGACATAAACTATGGCTACACCTTC.

V is TRBV2 and J is TRBJ2-5; D ambiguous. The ends were cut back, 4 bases at V and 5 bases at J, with 8 bases in the middle. The CDR3 totals 12 residues. From germline, CDR1 is SNHLY and CDR2 FYNNEI. The CDR3 protein is CASSGARETQYF. The CDR3 bases are TGTGCCAGCAGTGGGGCCCGCGAGACCCAGTACTTC.

The V and J genes are TRBV11-2 and TRBJ1-5, with 7 bases matching TRBD1. V lost 5 bases and J lost 3; bases outside the gene matches: 7. The CDR3 sequence is 15 residues long. Germline V gives CDR1 SGHAT, CDR2 FQNNGV. CDR3 coding DNA: TGTGCCAGCAGCGCCGCAGGGGGTTACAATCAGCCCCAGCATTTT. As protein: CASSAAGGYNQPQHF.

The chain couples TRBV5-4 to TRBJ2-1, with 7 nucleotides matching TRBD1. Germline V CDR1 and CDR2: SGHNT, YYREEE (reference sequence). CDR3 length equals 16 residues. Trimming removed 4 bases from V and 0 bases from J; junction bases left unmatched: 7. The CDR3: CASSPEGQFSYNEQFF. CDR3 sequence (DNA): TGTGCCAGCAGCCCAGAGGGACAGTTCTCCTACAATGAGCAGTTCTTC.

This chain links TRBV18 with TRBJ2-7; 11 nucleotides agree with TRBD1. Germline V gene sequence: CDR1 KGHSH, CDR2 LQKENI. The CDR3 has 15 residues. Unmatched junction bases numbered 8, after V lost 2 bases and J lost 8 bases. The CDR3 loop is CASSPYPGQGEKQYF. In nucleotides, the CDR3 is TGTGCCAGCTCACCATACCCGGGACAGGGGGAGAAGCAGTACTTC.

The chain has TRBV19 and TRBJ1-1, with a possible D match to TRBD1 (6 bases). Trimming stripped 6 bases from V and 5 bases from J, with 19 bases between. This CDR3 contains 15 residues. CDR1 and CDR2 (germline): LNHDA, SQIVND (reference sequence). The CDR3 coding sequence is TGTGCCAGTAGGGAGGACGGGGGGCTGGGAACTGAAGCTTTCTTT. The encoded protein is CASREDGGLGTEAFF.

J is TRBJ2-1 and V is TRBV7-8, with TRBD1 as a possible D gene (6 bases). The CDR3 length is 11 residues. Germline CDR1 SGHVS, CDR2 FQNEAQ. The ends were cut back, 0 bases at V and 12 bases at J, with 6 bases in the middle. The CDR3 region is CASSLADRQFF. CDR3 nucleotides: TGTGCCAGCAGCTTAGCGGACAGGCAGTTCTTC.

The V gene is TRBV9, the J gene TRBJ2-3, with D possibly being TRBD2 (7 bases). The CDR3 spans 18 residues. Germline CDR1 is SGDLS and CDR2 is YYNGEE. V dropped 3 bases and J dropped 0 bases, with 20 bases sitting between them. The CDR3 sequence: CASSATRGGVVSTDTQYF. The CDR3 DNA reads as TGTGCCAGCAGCGCCACCCGAGGGGGGGTTGTTAGCACAGATACGCAGTATTTT.

CDR3 residues: CASSLAGPEATF. The CDR3 DNA follows: TGTGCCAGCAGTTTAGCGGGTCCTGAAGCCACCTTC. The chain links TRBV28 to TRBJ1-2; D is unresolved. Germline CDR1 is MDHEN and CDR2 is SYDVKM. Trimming stripped 2 bases from V and 13 bases from J, with 14 bases between. This CDR3 has 12 amino acids.

The chain employs TRBV5-6 and TRBJ2-7; tentatively, D is TRBD2 (6 bases). The germline V and J ends were trimmed by 2 bases and 7 bases, with 13 bases remaining between them. CDR3 length: 13 residues. CDR1 and CDR2 (germline): SGHDT, YYEEEE. The CDR3 sequence is CASSFGGLDEQYF. The DNA for the CDR3 is TGTGCCAGCAGCTTTGGGGGACTCGATGAGCAGTACTTC.

This chain's CDR3 is CASSPRAGVREKLFF. The CDR3 bases are TGTGCCAGCAGCCCTAGGGCAGGGGTGAGAGAAAAACTGTTTTTT. The chain links TRBV28 to TRBJ1-4; weak D call: TRBD1 (6 bases). Germline loops: CDR1 MDHEN, CDR2 SYDVKM. This CDR3 is built from 15 residues. V lost 6 bases, J lost 8 bases, and 19 bases lay in between. Supplemented by reference TRBV28 and TRBJ1-4, the full variable domain reads DVKVTQSSRYLVKRTGEKVFLECVQDMDHENMFWYRQDPGLGLRLIYFSYDVKMKEKGDIPEGYSVSREKKERFSLILESASTNQTSMYLCASSPRAGVREKLFFGSGTQLSVL.

CDR3 sequence (DNA): TGCGCCAGCAGTGAGTCCGACAGGGGGAATCAGCCCCAGCATTTT. This gives the protein CASSESDRGNQPQHF. The chain employs TRBV10-2 and TRBJ1-5; 9 positions match TRBD1. From germline, CDR1 is WSHSY and CDR2 SAAADI. V was pared by 0 bases and J by 4 bases, with 1 base of the junction left unmatched. The CDR3 is 15 amino acids.

The V and J genes are TRBV18 and TRBJ2-3, with 8 bases lining up with TRBD2. Germline V gene data show CDR1 as KGHSH and CDR2 as LQKENI. After removal of 2 bases from V and 7 bases from J, the junction contained 5 bases not matched to a gene. This CDR3 is 14 amino acids long. CDR3 sequence reads: CASSPRREAHTQYF. The CDR3 DNA is TGTGCCAGCTCACCAAGGCGGGAGGCTCATACGCAGTATTTT.

The chain couples TRBV5-1 to TRBJ1-4; 7 bases map to TRBD1. The trim removed 4 bases at V and 5 bases at J, leaving 5 bases unmatched. Germline V gene sequence: CDR1 SGHRS, CDR2 YFSETQ. The CDR3 length is 14 residues. CDR3 coding DNA: TGCGCCAGCAGCCCGGGACAGAGAAATGAAAAACTGTTTTTT. Translated, it gives CASSPGQRNEKLFF.

The chain carries TRBV29-1 and TRBJ1-5; TRBD1 agrees at 7 bases. Trimming cost V 6 bases and J 3 bases; bases outside gene matches: 8. This CDR3 comprises 14 residues. Germline V gene data show CDR1 as SQVTM and CDR2 as ANQGSEA. Here the CDR3 DNA reads TGCAGCGTAGCTAAAGGGACAGTCAATCAGCCCCAGCATTTT. Amino acids: CSVAKGTVNQPQHF.

This clone was seen just once. V is TRBV6-1 and J is TRBJ2-2; TRBD1 might be the D (7 bases). This CDR3 region has 14 residues. Trimming removed 7 bases at V and 4 bases at J, with 13 bases between. The germline CDR1 and CDR2 sequences are MNHNS and SASEGT. CDR3 coding DNA: TGTGCCAGCACCCCAGGGGGAGGCACCGGGGAGCTGTTTTTT. Its translation: CASTPGGGTGELFF.

The chain has TRBV30 and TRBJ2-7; D gene ambiguous. With 0 bases removed from V and 7 bases from J, the gap between germline ends came to 13 bases. The CDR3 spans 13 residues. Germline V gene data show CDR1 as GTSNPN and CDR2 as SVGIG (reference sequence). The CDR3 is CAWSVPAGYEQYF. As DNA, the CDR3 is TGTGCCTGGAGTGTTCCCGCCGGGTATGAGCAGTACTTC.

In its sample, this clone was seen a few times. The V gene is TRBV5-1, the J gene TRBJ2-7; 10 bases line up with TRBD1. In germline, CDR1 is SGHRS, CDR2 YFSETQ. V lost 4 bases, J lost 7 bases, and 8 bases stayed unmatched. The length of the CDR3 is 14 residues. The CDR3 protein is CASSKRQGAEEQYF. Here the CDR3 DNA reads TGCGCCAGCAGCAAAAGACAGGGGGCGGAGGAGCAGTACTTC.

V usage is TRBV6-5 and J usage is TRBJ1-1, with D perhaps matching TRBD1 (6 bases). V dropped 2 bases and J dropped 1 base, with 11 bases sitting between them. In germline, CDR1 is MNHEY, CDR2 SVGAGI. This CDR3 has 15 residues. This CDR3 reads CASSYRMTGNTEAFF. In nucleotides, the CDR3 is TGTGCCAGCAGTTACCGGATGACAGGGAACACTGAAGCTTTCTTT.

This rearrangement joins TRBV5-1 to TRBJ2-1; TRBD2 agrees at 11 bases. Unmatched junction bases numbered 3, after V lost 1 base and J lost 6 bases. Germline CDR1 SGHRS, CDR2 YFSETQ. The CDR3 is 15 residues long. The CDR3, as DNA: TGCGCCAGCAGCTTGCTAGCGGGAGGAGGCAATGAGCAGTTCTTC. Translated, it gives CASSLLAGGGNEQFF.

The V and J genes are TRBV28 and TRBJ1-2, with TRBD1 matching over 9 bases. CDR3 length equals 14 residues. Germline CDR1 reads MDHEN; CDR2 reads SYDVKM. J was trimmed by 5 bases and V by 5 bases; bases with no gene match: 6. The DNA of the CDR3 is TGTGCCAGCAGTCCGGACAGGGGACCTTATGGCTACACCTTC. This encodes CASSPDRGPYGYTF.

This rearrangement joins TRBV30 to TRBJ1-1; D unclear. Trimming took off 0 bases at V and 0 bases at J, with 8 bases between the two ends. The length of the CDR3 is 14 residues. CDR1 and CDR2 (germline): GTSNPN, SVGIG (reference sequence). For the CDR3, the DNA is TGTGCCTGGAGTGTAAACACCTTGAACACTGAAGCTTTCTTT. Translating gives CAWSVNTLNTEAFF.

This clone was observed a few times. The J gene is TRBJ1-1, the V gene TRBV6-1; D is perhaps TRBD1 (5 bases). This CDR3 is built from 14 residues. Germline V gene data show CDR1 as MNHNS and CDR2 as SASEGT. V was shortened by 4 bases and J by 4 bases, with 13 bases between the two germline ends. CDR3 bases: TGTGCCAGCAGTGCCTTCGACAGCCCCACTGAAGCTTTCTTT. Translation gives CASSAFDSPTEAFF.

The J gene is TRBJ1-5, the V gene TRBV28; D may be TRBD1 (5 bases). Per germline, CDR1 MDHEN and CDR2 SYDVKM. The CDR3 spans 13 residues. V dropped 3 bases and J dropped 3 bases, with 6 bases sitting between them. The chain's CDR3 is CASSLTVNQPQHF. CDR3 nucleotide sequence: TGTGCCAGCAGTTTGACAGTCAATCAGCCCCAGCATTTT.

V usage is TRBV5-1 and J usage is TRBJ1-3, with D maybe TRBD1 (6 bases). Germline V CDR1 and CDR2: SGHRS, YFSETQ. CDR3 length: 16 amino acids. V lost 6 bases to trimming and J lost 2 bases, with 18 bases between them. This chain's CDR3 is CASTLLAGAPGNTIYF. For the CDR3, the DNA is TGCGCCAGCACCCTCCTGGCGGGGGCTCCTGGAAACACCATATATTTT.